This T cell receptor beta chain was captured in a study of cytomegalovirus exposure and HLA in healthy donors. Study-wide points: A later analysis linked a missense variant in DCLRE1C to the trimming of TCR beta V and J genes. Certain sequence variants were highly shared and formed a cluster, and this cluster was likely a sequencing artifact. Earlier findings revealed that most TCR beta V segments proved productive either about 87% or about 30% of the time. Presence/absence analysis assumed near-uniform sequencing depth across donors.

PCR was performed using 60 Vbeta and 13 Jbeta primers. Clones were read by immunoSEQ multiplex PCR, and TCRdb kept only the in-frame ones, dropping some. The table shows around 130,000 clones, with about 76% occurring only once. The germline CDR1 and CDR2 sequences are LGHNT and FRNRAP. The CDR3 has 16 amino acids. V trimming: 6 bases; J trimming: 2 bases; junction bases outside the gene matches: 11. About this clone: Its target is unknown.

The receptor was derived from a man aged 18 to 35 in good health and CMV-seronegative. Sample: PBMCs. The chain has TRBV12-5 and TRBJ2-7; 9 nucleotides match TRBD1. The CDR3 bases are TGTGCTAGTGGGGGACAACCCGGGACAGGGCCCTACGAGCAGTACTTC. It encodes CASGGQPGTGPYEQYF.